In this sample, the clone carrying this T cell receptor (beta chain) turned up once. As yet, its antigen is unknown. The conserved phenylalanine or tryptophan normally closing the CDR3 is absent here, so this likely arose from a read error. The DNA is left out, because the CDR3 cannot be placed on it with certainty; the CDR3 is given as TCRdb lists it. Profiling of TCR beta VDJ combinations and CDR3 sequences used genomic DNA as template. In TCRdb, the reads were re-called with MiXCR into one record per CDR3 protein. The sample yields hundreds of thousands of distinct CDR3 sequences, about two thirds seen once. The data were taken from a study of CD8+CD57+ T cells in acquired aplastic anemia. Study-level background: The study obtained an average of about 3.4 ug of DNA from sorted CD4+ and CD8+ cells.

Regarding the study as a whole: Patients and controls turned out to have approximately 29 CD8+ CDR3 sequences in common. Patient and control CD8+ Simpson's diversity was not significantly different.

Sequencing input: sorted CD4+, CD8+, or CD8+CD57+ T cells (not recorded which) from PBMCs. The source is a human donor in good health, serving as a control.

CDR3 sequence reads: CASRALGDDQPQHFGD. The V and J genes are TRBV2 and TRBJ2-5; TRBD2, the D gene given by the table, was not confirmed from the DNA. Per germline, CDR1 SNHLY and CDR2 FYNNEI. The CDR3 is 16 amino acids long, termini counted.